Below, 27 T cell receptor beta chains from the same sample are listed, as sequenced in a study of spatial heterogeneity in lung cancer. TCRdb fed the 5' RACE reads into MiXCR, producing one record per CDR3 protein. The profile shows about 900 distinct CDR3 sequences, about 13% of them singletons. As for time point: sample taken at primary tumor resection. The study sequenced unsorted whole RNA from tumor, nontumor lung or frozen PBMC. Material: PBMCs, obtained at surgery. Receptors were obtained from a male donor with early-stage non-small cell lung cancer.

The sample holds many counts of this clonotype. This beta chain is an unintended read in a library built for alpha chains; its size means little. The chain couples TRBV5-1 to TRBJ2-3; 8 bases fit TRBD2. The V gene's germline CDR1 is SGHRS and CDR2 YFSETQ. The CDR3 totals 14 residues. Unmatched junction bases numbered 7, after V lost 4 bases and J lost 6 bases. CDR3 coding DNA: TGCGCCAGCAGCCCGGGGGGGGTGAGGGATACGCAGTATTTT. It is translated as CASSPGGVRDTQYF.

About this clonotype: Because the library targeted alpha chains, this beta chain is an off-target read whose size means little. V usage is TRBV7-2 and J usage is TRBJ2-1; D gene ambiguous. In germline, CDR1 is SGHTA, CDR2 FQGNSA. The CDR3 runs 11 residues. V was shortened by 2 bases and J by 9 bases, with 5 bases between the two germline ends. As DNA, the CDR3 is TGTGCCAGCAGCTTACTTCCTGAGCAGTTCTTC. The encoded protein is CASSLLPEQFF.

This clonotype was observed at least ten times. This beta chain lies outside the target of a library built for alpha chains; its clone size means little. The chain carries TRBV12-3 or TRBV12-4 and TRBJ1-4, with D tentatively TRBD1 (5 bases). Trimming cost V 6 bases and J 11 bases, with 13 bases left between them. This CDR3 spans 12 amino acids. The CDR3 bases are TGTGCCAGCAGCGAGGACCGGGACAAACTGTTTTTT. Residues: CASSEDRDKLFF.

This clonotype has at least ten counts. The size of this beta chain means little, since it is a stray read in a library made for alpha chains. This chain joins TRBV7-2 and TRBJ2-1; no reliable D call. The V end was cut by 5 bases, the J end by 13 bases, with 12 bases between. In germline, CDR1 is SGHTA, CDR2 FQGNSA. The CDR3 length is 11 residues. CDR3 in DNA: TGTGCCAGCAGCCCTTTAACGGACCAGTTCTTC. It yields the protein CASSPLTDQFF.

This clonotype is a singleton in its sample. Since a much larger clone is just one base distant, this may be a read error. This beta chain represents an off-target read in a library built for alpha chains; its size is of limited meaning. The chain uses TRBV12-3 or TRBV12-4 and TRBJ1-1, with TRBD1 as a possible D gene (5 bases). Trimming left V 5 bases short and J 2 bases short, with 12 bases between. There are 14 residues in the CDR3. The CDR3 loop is CASSQETANTEAFF. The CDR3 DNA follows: TGTGCCAGCAGTCAGGAGACAGCCAACACTGAAGCTTTCTTT.

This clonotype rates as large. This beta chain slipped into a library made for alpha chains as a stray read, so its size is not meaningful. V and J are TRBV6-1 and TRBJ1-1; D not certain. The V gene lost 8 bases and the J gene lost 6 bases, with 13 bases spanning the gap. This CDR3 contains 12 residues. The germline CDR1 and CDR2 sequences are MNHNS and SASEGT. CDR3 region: CASLFLLAEAFF. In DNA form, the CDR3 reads TGTGCCAGCCTGTTTCTCTTGGCTGAAGCTTTCTTT.

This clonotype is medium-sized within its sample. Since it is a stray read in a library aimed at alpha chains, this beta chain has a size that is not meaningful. CDR3 amino acids: CSAGGGTDTQYF. For the CDR3, the DNA is TGCAGTGCGGGCGGGGGCACAGATACGCAGTATTTT. The gene calls are TRBV20-1 and TRBJ2-3, with a possible D match to TRBD2 (6 bases). Germline V gene data show CDR1 as DFQATT and CDR2 as SNEGSKA (reference sequence). This CDR3 has 12 amino acids. V gave up 6 bases and J gave up 1 base, with 8 bases separating them.

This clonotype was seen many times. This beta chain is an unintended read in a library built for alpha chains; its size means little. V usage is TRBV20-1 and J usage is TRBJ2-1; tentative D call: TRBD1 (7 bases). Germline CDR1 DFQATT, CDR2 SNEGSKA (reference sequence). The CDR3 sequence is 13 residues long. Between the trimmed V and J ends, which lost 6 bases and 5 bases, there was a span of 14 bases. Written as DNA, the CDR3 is TGCAGTGCCAAACAGGGGACTCACAATGAGCAGTTCTTC. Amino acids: CSAKQGTHNEQFF.

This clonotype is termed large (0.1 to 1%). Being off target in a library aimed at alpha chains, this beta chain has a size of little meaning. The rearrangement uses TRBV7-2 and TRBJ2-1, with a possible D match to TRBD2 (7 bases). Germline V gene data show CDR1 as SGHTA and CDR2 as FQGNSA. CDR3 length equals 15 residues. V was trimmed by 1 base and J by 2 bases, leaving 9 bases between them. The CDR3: CASSLGGGAYNEQFF. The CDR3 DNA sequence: TGTGCCAGCAGCTTAGGAGGGGGGGCCTACAATGAGCAGTTCTTC.

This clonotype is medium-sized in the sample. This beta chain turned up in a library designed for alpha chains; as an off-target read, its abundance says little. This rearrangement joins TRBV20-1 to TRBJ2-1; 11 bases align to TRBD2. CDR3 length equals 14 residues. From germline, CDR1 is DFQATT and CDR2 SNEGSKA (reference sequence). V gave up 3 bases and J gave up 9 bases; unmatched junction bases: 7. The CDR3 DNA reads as TGCAGTGCTAGTCACCCTAGCGGGGGGACTGAGCAGTTCTTC. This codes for CSASHPSGGTEQFF.

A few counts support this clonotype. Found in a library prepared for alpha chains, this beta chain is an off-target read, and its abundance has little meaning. CDR3 DNA: TGTGCCAGCAGCTTAGAAGGCCCGCCCCAGCATTTT. This codes for CASSLEGPPQHF. The V and J genes are TRBV11-2 and TRBJ1-5, with no clear D. Trimming took 0 bases from V and 9 from J, leaving 6 bases between them. Looked up from germline, CDR1 is SGHAT and CDR2 is FQNNGV. This CDR3 contains 12 residues.

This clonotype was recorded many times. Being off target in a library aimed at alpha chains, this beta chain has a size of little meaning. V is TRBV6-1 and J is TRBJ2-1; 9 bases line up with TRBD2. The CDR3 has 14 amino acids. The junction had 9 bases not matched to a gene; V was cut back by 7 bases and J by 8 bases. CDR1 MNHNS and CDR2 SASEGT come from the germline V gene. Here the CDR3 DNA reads TGTGCCAGCAAAGAGGCGGGGGGGCCGGATGAGCAGTTCTTC. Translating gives CASKEAGGPDEQFF.

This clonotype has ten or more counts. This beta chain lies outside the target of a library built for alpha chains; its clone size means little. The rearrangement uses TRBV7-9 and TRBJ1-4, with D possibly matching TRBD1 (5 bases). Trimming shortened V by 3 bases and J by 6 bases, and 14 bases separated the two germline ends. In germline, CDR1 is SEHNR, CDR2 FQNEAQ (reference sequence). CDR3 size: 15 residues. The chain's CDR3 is CASSFSSPRDEKLFF. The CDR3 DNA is TGTGCCAGCAGCTTTAGTTCCCCCAGGGATGAAAAACTGTTTTTT.

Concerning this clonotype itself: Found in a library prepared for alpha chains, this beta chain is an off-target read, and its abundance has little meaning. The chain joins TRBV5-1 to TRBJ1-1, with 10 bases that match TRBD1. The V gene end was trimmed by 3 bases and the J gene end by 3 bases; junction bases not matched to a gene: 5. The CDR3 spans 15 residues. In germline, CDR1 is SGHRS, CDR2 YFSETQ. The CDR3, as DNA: TGCGCCAGCAGCTGGACCGGGACAGGGGACACTGAAGCTTTCTTT. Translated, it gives CASSWTGTGDTEAFF.

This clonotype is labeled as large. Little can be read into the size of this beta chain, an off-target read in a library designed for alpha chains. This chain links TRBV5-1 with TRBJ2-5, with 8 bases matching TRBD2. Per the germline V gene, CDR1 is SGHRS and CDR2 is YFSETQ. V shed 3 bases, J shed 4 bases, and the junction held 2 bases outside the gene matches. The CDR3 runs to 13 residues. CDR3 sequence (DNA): TGCGCCAGCAGCTCAGGACTAGCAGAGACCCAGTACTTC. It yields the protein CASSSGLAETQYF.

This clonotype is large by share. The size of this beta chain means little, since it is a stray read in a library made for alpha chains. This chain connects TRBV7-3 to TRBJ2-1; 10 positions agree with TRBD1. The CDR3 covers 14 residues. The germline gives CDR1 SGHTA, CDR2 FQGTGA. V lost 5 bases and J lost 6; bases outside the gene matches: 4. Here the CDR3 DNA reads TGTGCCAGCAGCAGACAGGGGGCGGGCAATGAGCAGTTCTTC. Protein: CASSRQGAGNEQFF.

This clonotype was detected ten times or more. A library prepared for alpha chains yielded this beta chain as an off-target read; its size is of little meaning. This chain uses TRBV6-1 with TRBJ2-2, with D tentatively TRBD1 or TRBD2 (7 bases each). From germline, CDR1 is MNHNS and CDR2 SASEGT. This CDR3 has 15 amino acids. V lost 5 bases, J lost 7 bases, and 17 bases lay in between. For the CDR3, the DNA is TGTGCCAGCAGTCCTTACAGGGGAGGGGACGGGGAGCTGTTTTTT. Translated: CASSPYRGGDGELFF.

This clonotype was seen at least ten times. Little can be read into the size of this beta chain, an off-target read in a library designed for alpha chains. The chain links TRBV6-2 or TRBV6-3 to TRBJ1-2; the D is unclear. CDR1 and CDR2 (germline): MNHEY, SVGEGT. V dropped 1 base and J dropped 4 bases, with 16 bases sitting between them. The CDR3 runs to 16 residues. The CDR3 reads CASSYYETGPIYGYTF. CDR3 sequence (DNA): TGTGCCAGCAGTTACTACGAGACCGGACCGATCTATGGCTACACCTTC.

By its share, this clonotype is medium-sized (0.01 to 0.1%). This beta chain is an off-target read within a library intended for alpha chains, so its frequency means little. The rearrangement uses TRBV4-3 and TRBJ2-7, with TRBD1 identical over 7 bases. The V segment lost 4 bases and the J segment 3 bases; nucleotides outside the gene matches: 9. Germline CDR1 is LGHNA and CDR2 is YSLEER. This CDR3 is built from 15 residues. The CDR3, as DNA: TGCGCCAGCAGCCCGTCCTGGACAGGTAACTACGAGCAGTACTTC. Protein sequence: CASSPSWTGNYEQYF.

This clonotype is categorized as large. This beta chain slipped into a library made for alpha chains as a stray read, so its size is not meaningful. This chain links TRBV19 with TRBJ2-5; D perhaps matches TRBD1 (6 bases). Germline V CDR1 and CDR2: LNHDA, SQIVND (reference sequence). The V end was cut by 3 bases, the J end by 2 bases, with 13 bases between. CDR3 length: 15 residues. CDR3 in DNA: TGTGCCAGTAGTATTGGGGGACACCAACAAGAGACCCAGTACTTC. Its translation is CASSIGGHQQETQYF.

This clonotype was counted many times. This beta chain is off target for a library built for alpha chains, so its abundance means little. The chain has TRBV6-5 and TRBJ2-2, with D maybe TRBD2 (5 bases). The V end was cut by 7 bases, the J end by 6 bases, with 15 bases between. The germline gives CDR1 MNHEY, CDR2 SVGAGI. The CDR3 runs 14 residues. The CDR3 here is CASTPRAVPGELFF. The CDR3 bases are TGTGCCAGCACTCCTCGAGCGGTGCCCGGGGAGCTGTTTTTT.

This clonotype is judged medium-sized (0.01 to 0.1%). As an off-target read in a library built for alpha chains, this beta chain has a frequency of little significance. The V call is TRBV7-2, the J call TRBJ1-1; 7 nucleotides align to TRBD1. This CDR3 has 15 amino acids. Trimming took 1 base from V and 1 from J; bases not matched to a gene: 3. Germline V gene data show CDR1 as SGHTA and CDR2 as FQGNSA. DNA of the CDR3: TGTGCCAGCAGCTTAGGGACAGGACAGAACACTGAAGCTTTCTTT. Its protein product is CASSLGTGQNTEAFF.

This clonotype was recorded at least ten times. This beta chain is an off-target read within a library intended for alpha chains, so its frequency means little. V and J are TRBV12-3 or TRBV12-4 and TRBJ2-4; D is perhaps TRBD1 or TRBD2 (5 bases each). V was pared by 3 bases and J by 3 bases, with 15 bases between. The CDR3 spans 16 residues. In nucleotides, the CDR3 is TGTGCCAGCAGTTTTCGGGGCAGGGAAGGCAAAAACATTCAGTACTTC. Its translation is CASSFRGREGKNIQYF.

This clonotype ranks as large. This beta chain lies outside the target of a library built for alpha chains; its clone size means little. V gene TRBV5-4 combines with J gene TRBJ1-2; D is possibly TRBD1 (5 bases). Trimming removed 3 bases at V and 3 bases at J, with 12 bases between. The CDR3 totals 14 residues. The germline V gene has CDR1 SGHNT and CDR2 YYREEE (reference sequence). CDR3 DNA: TGTGCCAGCAGCTCCGACCAGGGATACTATGGCTACACCTTC. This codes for CASSSDQGYYGYTF.

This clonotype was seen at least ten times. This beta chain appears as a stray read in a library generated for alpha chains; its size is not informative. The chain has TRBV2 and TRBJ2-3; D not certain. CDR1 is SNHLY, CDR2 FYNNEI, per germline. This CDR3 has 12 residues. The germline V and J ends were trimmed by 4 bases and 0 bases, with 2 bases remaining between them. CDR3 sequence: CASSASTDTQYF. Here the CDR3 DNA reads TGTGCCAGCAGTGCGAGCACAGATACGCAGTATTTT.

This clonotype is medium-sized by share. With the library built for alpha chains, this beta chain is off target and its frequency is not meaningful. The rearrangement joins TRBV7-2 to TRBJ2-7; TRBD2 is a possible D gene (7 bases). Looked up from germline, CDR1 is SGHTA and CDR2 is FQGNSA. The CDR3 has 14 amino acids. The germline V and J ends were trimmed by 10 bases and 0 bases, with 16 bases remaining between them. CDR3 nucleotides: TGTGCCACCGTCGGGGGGCCCAGCTCCTACGAGCAGTACTTC. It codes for CATVGGPSSYEQYF.

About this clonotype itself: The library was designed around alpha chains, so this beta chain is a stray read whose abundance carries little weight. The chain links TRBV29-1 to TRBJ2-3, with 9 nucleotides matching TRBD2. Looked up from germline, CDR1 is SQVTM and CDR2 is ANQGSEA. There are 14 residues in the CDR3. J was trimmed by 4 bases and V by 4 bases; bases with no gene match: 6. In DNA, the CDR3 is TGCAGCGTTGCTAGCGGGGAGGGTGCAGATACGCAGTATTTT. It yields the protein CSVASGEGADTQYF.